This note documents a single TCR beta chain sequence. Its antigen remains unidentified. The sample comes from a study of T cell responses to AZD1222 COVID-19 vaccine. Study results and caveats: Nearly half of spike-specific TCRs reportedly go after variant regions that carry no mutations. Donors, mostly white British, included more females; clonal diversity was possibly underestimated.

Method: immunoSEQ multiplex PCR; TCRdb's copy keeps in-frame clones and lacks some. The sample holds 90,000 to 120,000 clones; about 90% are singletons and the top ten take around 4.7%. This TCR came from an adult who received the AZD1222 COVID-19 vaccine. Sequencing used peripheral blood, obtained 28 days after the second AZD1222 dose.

The CDR3 coding sequence is TGTGCCAGTAGTATTGAGTCAGGGGGATCACCCCTCCACTTT. Its protein is CASSIESGGSPLHF. This chain connects TRBV19 to TRBJ1-6, with 7 bases matching TRBD1. V was pared by 3 bases and J by 10 bases, with 6 bases of the junction left unmatched. CDR1 LNHDA and CDR2 SQIVND come from the germline V gene (reference sequence). The CDR3 has 14 amino acids.